This entry features one TCR beta chain sequence. This clone was detected many times. Its antigen remains unidentified. Base qualities are missing; no much larger clone stands one base away. Collaborating institutions collected whole blood in K2EDTA tubes following their own protocols. For TCRbeta analysis, collaborators shipped samples as frozen whole blood, isolated PBMCs, or DNA extracted from either of those sample types. TCRbeta CDR3 regions were amplified from genomic DNA by means of the immunoSEQ Assay, a bias-controlled multiplex PCR. The authors processed their data as follows. The number of nucleated cells in each sample was estimated from the amplification of reference gene primers within the assay. To quantify the absolute abundance of each unique TCRbeta CDR3 rearrangement, sequence reads were collapsed and filtered. Productive Simpson clonality was computed per sample as the square root of Simpson's diversity index over productive rearrangements. TCRdb retrieved this table from immuneACCESS and kept in-frame rearrangements only. Not all clones are present; in checked studies, unresolved V genes account for under half, and no reason is known for the remainder. V, J and clone size reflect that table, while D and trimming were determined from the DNA. The sample table shows some 280,000 clones, and around four fifths are seen once. The ten largest clones represent about 4% of the sample.

The sample belongs to a study of blood T cell repertoires in COVID-19 (dated by TCRdb to about 2020). Background on the whole study: Collaborator samples came from the United States, Italy and Spain and covered acute and convalescent phases of COVID-19. The material from the prospective study consisted of cDNA or gDNA derived from T cells, B-cell-depleted T cells, or PBMCs. Deeply sampled blood TCRbeta repertoires from subjects exposed to, actively infected with, or recovered from COVID-19 were included in the dataset. A freely available public database, intended as a resource for researchers studying the immune response to SARS-CoV-2, is where the repertoires were released. The samples were drawn from the first 160 participants of the ongoing ImmuneRACE study and from 950 to 1,500 subjects provided by 6 global collaborators. The sample metadata nearly always contained a de-identified subject ID, COVID-19 status, age in years and sex. HLA class I and class II types, where available, came from metadata supplied by the sample provider rather than from assay-based typing. Overall study results and their limits: How much clinical and demographic metadata was included differed by source and by participant, and the metadata was provided uncurated.

V is shortened by 7 bases, J by 3 bases, and the region joining them spans 10 bases. In the germline V gene (reference sequence), CDR1 corresponds to LNHDA and CDR2 to SQIVND. The CDR3, from cysteine to phenylalanine, totals 13 residues. Only the CDR3 DNA stays, 39 bases, in frame from base 1. The sequencing input was peripheral blood. This TCR derives from a woman in her 50s with active or convalescent COVID-19. Recombination linked TRBV19 to TRBJ1-3; perhaps TRBD1 is the D gene, with 5 bases matching. The nucleotide sequence is given as TGTGCCAGTAACCCAGGGAATGGAAACACCATATATTTT. It translates to CASNPGNGNTIYF.